This T cell receptor (beta chain) was found in a study of human T cells and chemical hapten exposure. Study in general: Patients, chiefly female, had alopecia areata, totalis or universalis. Study-wide points: TCRs at high frequency, those above 1 in 1000, did not change with DPC sensitization.

Germline V gives CDR1 DFQATT, CDR2 SNEGSKA (reference sequence). There are 13 residues in the CDR3. The V gene end was trimmed by 7 bases and the J gene end by 5 bases; junction bases not matched to a gene: 6. Comment on this clonotype: No antigen is known for it.

Noted time point: patch test 3, about 24 weeks after DPC sensitization. Documented treatment: therapeutic diphenylcyclopropenone sensitization with weekly scalp DPC. Only after blood had been drawn was each patch test applied. TCRdb re-called the RACE reads through MiXCR, storing one row per CDR3 protein. The sample yields roughly 84,000 distinct CDR3 sequences, approximately 11% seen once. The receptor comes from a woman aged 50 to 60 with alopecia areata. Some clones in this sample may be carry-over from other donors' samples. This rearrangement joins TRBV20-1 to TRBJ2-2, with 8 bases fitting TRBD2. Sequenced here: whole blood, sampled in connection with sensitization to the hapten diphenylcyclopropenone (DPC). CDR3 DNA sequence: TGCAGTGGGAGCGGGAGTGGAACCGGGGAGCTGTTTTTT. As protein: CSGSGSGTGELFF.